This TCR beta chain was sequenced for a study of T cells expressing NK-cell markers. Germline lookup yields CDR1 DFQATT and CDR2 SNEGSKA (reference sequence). The CDR3 loop spans 13 amino acids. As regards this clonotype: Its target is not known.

Each CDR3 protein gets one entry in TCRdb, which reprocessed the 5' RACE reads and gives no DNA. The sample holds approximately 420,000 distinct CDR3 sequences. Points from the study as a whole: One observes that, in several donors, these clonotypes were also the leading ones within the CD3+CD56-NKG2C+ fraction. Among CD8+ T cells from five or six donors, dominant NKG2C+ clonotypes accounted for about 1.0-8%.

Sequencing was performed on blood T cells: a sorted CD56 or NKG2C T cell subset, CD4+ or CD8+ T cells, or bulk PBMC T cells (not recorded which). The clonotype originates from a woman between 50 and 59 years old in good health. The chain is built from TRBV20-1 and TRBJ2-7; the TRBD1 assignment by TCRdb is unverifiable without DNA. The CDR3 protein is CSATGGGYDEQYF.